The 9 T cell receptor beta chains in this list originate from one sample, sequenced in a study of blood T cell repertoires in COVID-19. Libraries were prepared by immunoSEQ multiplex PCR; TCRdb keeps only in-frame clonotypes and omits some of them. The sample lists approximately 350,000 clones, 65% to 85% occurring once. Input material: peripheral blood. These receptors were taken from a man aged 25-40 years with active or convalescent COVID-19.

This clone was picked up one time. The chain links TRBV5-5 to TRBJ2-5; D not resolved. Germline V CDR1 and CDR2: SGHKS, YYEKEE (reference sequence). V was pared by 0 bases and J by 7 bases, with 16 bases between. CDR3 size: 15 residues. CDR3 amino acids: CASSLASNPLWTQYF. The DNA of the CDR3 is TGTGCCAGCAGCTTGGCCAGTAACCCCCTCTGGACCCAGTACTTC.

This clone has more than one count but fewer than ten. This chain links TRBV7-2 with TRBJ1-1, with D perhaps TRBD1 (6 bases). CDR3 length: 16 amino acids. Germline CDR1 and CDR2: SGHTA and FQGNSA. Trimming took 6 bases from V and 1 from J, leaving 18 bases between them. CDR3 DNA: TGTGCCAGCAGAAGGGATACAGGGTCAGGGAACACTGAAGCTTTCTTT. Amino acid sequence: CASRRDTGSGNTEAFF.

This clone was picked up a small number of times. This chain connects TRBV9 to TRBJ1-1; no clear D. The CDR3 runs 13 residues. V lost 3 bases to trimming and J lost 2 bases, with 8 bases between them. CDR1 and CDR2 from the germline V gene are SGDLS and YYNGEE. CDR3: CASSGSFNTEAFF. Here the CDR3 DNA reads TGTGCCAGCAGCGGGAGTTTCAACACTGAAGCTTTCTTT.

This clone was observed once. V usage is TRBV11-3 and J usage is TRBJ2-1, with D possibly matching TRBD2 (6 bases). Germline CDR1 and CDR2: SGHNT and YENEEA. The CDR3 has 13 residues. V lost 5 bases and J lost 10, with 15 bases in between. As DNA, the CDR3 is TGTGCCAGCAGCCCCTCCCCTAGCGAGGAGCAGTTCTTC. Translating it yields CASSPSPSEEQFF. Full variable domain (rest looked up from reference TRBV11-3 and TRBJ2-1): EAGVVQSPRYKIIEKKQPVAFWCNPISGHNTLYWYLQNLGQGPELLIRYENEEAVDDSQLPKDRFSAERLKGVDSTLKIQPAELGDSAVYLCASSPSPSEEQFFGPGTRLTVL.

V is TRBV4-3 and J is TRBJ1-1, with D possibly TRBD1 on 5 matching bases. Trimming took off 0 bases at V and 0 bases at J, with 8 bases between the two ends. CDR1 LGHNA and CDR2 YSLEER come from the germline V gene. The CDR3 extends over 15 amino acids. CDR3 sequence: CASSQDDSMNTEAFF. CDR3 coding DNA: TGCGCCAGCAGCCAAGATGACAGTATGAACACTGAAGCTTTCTTT.

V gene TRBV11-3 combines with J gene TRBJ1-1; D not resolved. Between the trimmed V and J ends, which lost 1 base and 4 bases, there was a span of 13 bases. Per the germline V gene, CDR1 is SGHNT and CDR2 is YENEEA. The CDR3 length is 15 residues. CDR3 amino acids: CASSLAARAGTEAFF. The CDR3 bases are TGTGCCAGCAGCTTAGCGGCCCGGGCGGGCACTGAAGCTTTCTTT.

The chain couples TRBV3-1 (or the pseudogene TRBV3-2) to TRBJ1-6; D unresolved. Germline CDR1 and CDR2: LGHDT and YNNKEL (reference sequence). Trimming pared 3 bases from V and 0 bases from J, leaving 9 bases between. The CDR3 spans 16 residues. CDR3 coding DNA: TGTGCCAGCAGCCAGACACTTAGCTCCTATAATTCACCCCTCCACTTT. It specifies CASSQTLSSYNSPLHF.

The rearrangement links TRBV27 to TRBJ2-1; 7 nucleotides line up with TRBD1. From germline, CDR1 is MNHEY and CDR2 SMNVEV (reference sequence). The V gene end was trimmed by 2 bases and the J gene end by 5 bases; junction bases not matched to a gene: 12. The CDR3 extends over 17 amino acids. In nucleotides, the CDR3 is TGTGCCAGCAGTTTAAGGAGCCCGGGACAGAGCCACAATGAGCAGTTCTTC. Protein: CASSLRSPGQSHNEQFF.

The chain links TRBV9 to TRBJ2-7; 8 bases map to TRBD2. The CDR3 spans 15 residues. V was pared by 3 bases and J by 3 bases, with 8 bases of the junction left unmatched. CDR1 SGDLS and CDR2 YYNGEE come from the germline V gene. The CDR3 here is CASSAGGGLGYEQYF. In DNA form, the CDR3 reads TGTGCCAGCAGCGCTGGCGGGGGACTAGGCTACGAGCAGTACTTC.